The sequence of this T cell receptor beta chain was determined in a study of naive and memory T cell subsets. After the first PCR, alpha and beta chain libraries were processed separately. Study-level findings and limits: A few larger clonotypes appeared in naive repertoires, especially CD8, possibly memory cells re-expressing CD45RA. TCR abundance followed a power law differing between naive and memory subsets. In naive cells, over 95% of TCR sequences were seen only once. Gini index rose across naive, CM, EM and EMRA in CD4 and CD8.

This CDR3 has 13 amino acids. The germline V and J ends were trimmed by 5 bases and 7 bases, with 12 bases remaining between them. Germline CDR1 MNHEY, CDR2 SMNVEV (reference sequence). For this clonotype: The antigen remains undetermined.

The beta constant-region primer was an equimolar mix of two oligonucleotides covering TRBC1 and TRBC2. Nested alpha and beta constant-region primers with the SP2 primer drove four PCR rounds on ligated cDNA. TCRdb reprocessed the UMI-ligation and nested PCR reads via MiXCR and lists one record per CDR3 protein. The repertoire holds around 100,000 distinct CDR3 sequences, with more than 12% as singletons. The sequencing input was naive CD8+ T cells from blood. The V call is TRBV27, the J call TRBJ1-5; tentatively, D is TRBD1 (5 bases). This receptor was identified in a human donor in good health. The CDR3 sequence: CASSPLGLQPQHF. CDR3 bases: TGTGCCAGCAGTCCATTGGGACTGCAGCCCCAGCATTTT.